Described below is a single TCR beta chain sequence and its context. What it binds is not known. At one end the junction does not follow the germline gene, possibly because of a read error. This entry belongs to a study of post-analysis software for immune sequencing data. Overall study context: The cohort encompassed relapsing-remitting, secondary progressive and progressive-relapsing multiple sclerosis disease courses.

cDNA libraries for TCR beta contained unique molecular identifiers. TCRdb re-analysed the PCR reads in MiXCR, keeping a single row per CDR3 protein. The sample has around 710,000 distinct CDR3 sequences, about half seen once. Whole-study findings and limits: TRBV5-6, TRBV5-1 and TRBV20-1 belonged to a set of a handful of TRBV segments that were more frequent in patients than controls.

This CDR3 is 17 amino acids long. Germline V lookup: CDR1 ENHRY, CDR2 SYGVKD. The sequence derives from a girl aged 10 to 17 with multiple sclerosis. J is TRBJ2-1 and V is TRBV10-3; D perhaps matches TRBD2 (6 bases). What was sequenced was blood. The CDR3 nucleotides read TGTGCCGTCAGTGAGTCGAAGCGGGTGAGCTCCTACAATGAGCAGTTCTTC. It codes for CAVSESKRVSSYNEQFF.